A single sample is the source of the 15 T cell receptor beta chains below, sequenced in a study of CD8+ T cells in alopecia areata. Treatment given: oral pan-JAK inhibitor, 5-10 mg twice daily. RNA, once extracted, was reverse transcribed into cDNA for use as the sequencing template. Some clones are missing from TCRdb's copy, which holds only in-frame ones; the method was immunoSEQ multiplex PCR. The table lists roughly 110,000 clones, 50% to 65% of them singletons. Specimen: CD4+ T cells sorted from blood, collected at week 24, from a patient treated with tofacitinib. The receptors originated from a human donor with alopecia areata.

This chain joins TRBV30 and TRBJ2-3; 8 positions match TRBD1. Germline trimming cut 3 bases from V and 4 bases from J; bases unmatched to any gene: 0. This CDR3 has 12 amino acids. Germline V CDR1 and CDR2: GTSNPN, SVGIG (reference sequence). The CDR3 DNA reads TGTGCCTGGAGCAGGGGGCCAGATACGCAGTATTTT. This sequence encodes CAWSRGPDTQYF.

The V call is TRBV10-3, the J call TRBJ1-5, with D uncertain. The V end was cut by 8 bases, the J end by 8 bases, with 19 bases between. Germline loops: CDR1 ENHRY, CDR2 SYGVKD. The CDR3 covers 14 residues. This CDR3 is CAISGTRALEPQHF. CDR3 DNA: TGTGCCATCTCCGGAACACGGGCCTTGGAGCCCCAGCATTTT.

This sequence joins TRBV25-1 and TRBJ1-2; TRBD1 is a possible D gene (6 bases). From germline, CDR1 is MGHDK and CDR2 SYGVNS. V was clipped by 7 bases and J by 8 bases, with 14 bases between them. The CDR3 runs to 12 residues. In DNA form, the CDR3 reads TGTGCCAGCAACCAGGGGAGCGGAGGCTACACCTTC. It specifies CASNQGSGGYTF.

This clone was recorded a few times. The chain couples TRBV29-1 to TRBJ2-3, with D uncertain. V lost 3 bases and J 10 bases, leaving 14 bases between the germline ends. CDR1 SQVTM and CDR2 ANQGSEA come from the germline V gene. The CDR3 extends over 12 amino acids. The DNA of the CDR3 is TGCAGCGTTGATAATAGGGCAGAAGCGCAGTATTTT. Amino acid sequence: CSVDNRAEAQYF.

The table lists this clone with a few counts. This chain links TRBV2 with TRBJ2-6, with no clear D. In germline, CDR1 is SNHLY, CDR2 FYNNEI. V was cut by 7 bases and J by 0 bases, with 13 bases left in between. This CDR3 has 16 residues. CDR3: CASTLNDVSGANVLTF. The CDR3 DNA reads TGTGCCAGCACCCTTAATGACGTCTCTGGGGCCAACGTCCTGACTTTC.

With regard to this clone: This is likely an artifact of a read error, given a far larger clone one base away. The J gene is TRBJ2-3, the V gene TRBV2, with D perhaps matching TRBD1 (5 bases). Germline V gene sequence: CDR1 SNHLY, CDR2 FYNNEI. The CDR3 consists of 12 residues. Between the trimmed V and J ends, which lost 6 bases and 3 bases, there was a span of 7 bases. CDR3 sequence (DNA): TGTGCCAGCAGCCAGGGTACAGATACGCAGTATTTT. Protein: CASSQGTDTQYF.

This chain joins TRBV7-2 and TRBJ2-7; TRBD2 aligns across 12 bases. The CDR3 sequence is 15 residues long. V lost 5 bases and J lost 0; bases outside the gene matches: 2. Germline CDR1 and CDR2: SGHTA and FQGNSA. The CDR3 sequence: CASSTSGGLSYEQYF. In DNA, the CDR3 is TGTGCCAGCAGCACTAGCGGGGGGCTCTCCTACGAGCAGTACTTC.

The rearrangement joins TRBV29-1 to TRBJ1-5; 9 bases are a match to TRBD1. V lost 5 bases and J lost 6; bases outside the gene matches: 14. The length of the CDR3 is 16 residues. Per germline, CDR1 SQVTM and CDR2 ANQGSEA. The DNA for the CDR3 is TGCAGCGTTTACCTAAAGGGGACAGGGTCAGGTCAGCCCCAGCATTTT. Residues: CSVYLKGTGSGQPQHF.

As to this clone: One end of the junction does not line up with germline, which may come from a read error. CDR3 region: CASSLGTSGGDEQFF. The CDR3 DNA is TGTGCTAGCAGCTTAGGGACTAGCGGGGGGGATGAGCAGTTCTTC. J is TRBJ2-1 and V is TRBV7-7; 16 bases match TRBD2. Germline lookup yields CDR1 SSHAT and CDR2 FNYEAQ (reference sequence). The CDR3 covers 15 residues.

This chain joins TRBV11-2 and TRBJ1-5; 7 bases map to TRBD1. The germline V gene encodes CDR1 SGHAT and CDR2 FQNNGV. The CDR3 length is 15 residues. Losses at the gene ends were 0 bases for V and 3 bases for J; bases not matched to a gene: 2. The CDR3 coding sequence is TGTGCCAGCAGCTTAGAACAGGGGTTCAATCAGCCCCAGCATTTT. Translated: CASSLEQGFNQPQHF.

The chain couples TRBV6-5 to TRBJ1-5, with 7 nucleotides matching TRBD1. CDR1 MNHEY and CDR2 SVGAGI come from the germline V gene. There are 14 residues in the CDR3. The junction had 5 bases not matched to a gene; V was cut back by 2 bases and J by 7 bases. CDR3 DNA: TGTGCCAGCAGTTACGCCCAGGGGGTCCAGCCCCAGCATTTT. Amino acid sequence: CASSYAQGVQPQHF.

The chain uses TRBV9 and TRBJ2-7; no firm D call. The V end was cut by 0 bases, the J end by 4 bases, with 14 bases between. This CDR3 is built from 15 residues. Germline V gives CDR1 SGDLS, CDR2 YYNGEE. CDR3 protein: CASSVAIGSPYEQYF. CDR3 nucleotide sequence: TGTGCCAGCAGCGTAGCTATTGGCTCGCCTTACGAGCAGTACTTC.

The chain recombines TRBV9 with TRBJ2-2, with D perhaps matching TRBD1 (5 bases). The CDR3 is made up of 15 amino acids. V was cut by 1 base and J by 4 bases, with 11 bases left in between. CDR1 and CDR2 (germline): SGDLS, YYNGEE. DNA of the CDR3: TGTGCCAGCAGCGTAACAGGCCACCTCACCGGGGAGCTGTTTTTT. It specifies CASSVTGHLTGELFF.

The rearrangement links TRBV28 to TRBJ2-5; TRBD2 matches 10 bases. This CDR3 has 12 residues. Per germline, CDR1 MDHEN and CDR2 SYDVKM. Trimming took 5 bases from V and 12 from J; bases not matched to a gene: 6. The CDR3 nucleotides are TGTGCCAGCAGTCTAGCGGGGGACCTCAAGTACTTC. Protein: CASSLAGDLKYF.

This sequence joins TRBV2 and TRBJ2-4; 12 bases agree with TRBD2. V lost 10 bases to trimming and J lost 0 bases; unmatched junction nucleotides: 4. The CDR3 loop spans 15 amino acids. The germline gives CDR1 SNHLY, CDR2 FYNNEI. CDR3 sequence reads: CAMRLAGAAKNIQYF. DNA for the CDR3: TGTGCCATGCGACTAGCGGGGGCAGCCAAAAACATTCAGTACTTC. Combining the CDR3 with reference TRBV2 and TRBJ2-4 gives the whole variable domain EPEVTQTPSHQVTQMGQEVILRCVPISNHLYFYWYRQILGQKVEFLVSFYNNEISEKSEIFDDQFSVERPDGSNFTLKIRSTKLEDSAMYFCAMRLAGAAKNIQYFGAGTRLSVL.